The source of this T cell receptor (beta chain) is a study of cytomegalovirus exposure and HLA in healthy donors. PCR used 60 Vbeta primers and 13 Jbeta primers. Methods used by the authors: Later analysis identified 80 million to 90 million unique TCR beta chains, 10 million to 12 million shared. Method: immunoSEQ multiplex PCR; TCRdb's copy keeps in-frame clones and lacks some. Clonal size and the V and J genes are those of that table, whereas D and trimming came from the DNA. The table shows approximately 100,000 clones, with 70% to 80% occurring only once. Between the trimmed V and J ends, which lost 0 bases and 7 bases, there was a span of 9 bases. Per germline, CDR1 SEHNR and CDR2 FQNEAQ (reference sequence). The CDR3 has 13 residues.

The sequenced sample consisted of PBMCs. The clonotype was recovered from a man between 60 and 75 years old in good health and CMV-seropositive. The V gene is TRBV7-9, the J gene TRBJ2-5; D remains unclear. CDR3 in DNA: TGTGCCAGCAGCTTAGCCTCAGAAGTGACCCAGTACTTC. Encoded protein: CASSLASEVTQYF.